In this sample, the clone carrying this TCR beta chain turned up a few times. Its antigen is not identified. This entry is derived from a study of a mutant IDH1 vaccine in newly diagnosed glioma. Study at large: Patients were started on vaccination 4-6 weeks after radiotherapy alone, or with temozolomide cycles. It was radiotherapy, temozolomide, or both that patients received previously, with most receiving both. Points from the study as a whole: Changes to the top peripheral T cell clonotypes appeared unrelated to pseudoprogression.

The time point here: week 11, during vaccination. The vaccine gave 300 ug of a 20-mer mutant IDH1 peptide subcutaneously per dose. Germline V gene sequence: CDR1 SNHLY, CDR2 FYNNEI. V lost 7 bases and J 1 base, leaving 19 bases between the germline ends. The CDR3 is 16 residues long. Data came from immunoSEQ multiplex PCR; TCRdb stores just in-frame clones and leaves some out. The profile shows tens of thousands of clones, 65% to 85% of them singletons. The sequence was collected from a woman aged 45-59 years with glioma. This sequence joins TRBV2 and TRBJ1-1, with D possibly matching TRBD1 (5 bases). Material: PBMCs, obtained from a glioma patient whose treatment included an IDH1 peptide vaccine. The CDR3 DNA follows: TGTGCCAGCATGGCAGGGAGAGGGTGGGAGAACACTGAAGCTTTCTTT. Amino acids: CASMAGRGWENTEAFF.